What follows are 15 T cell receptor beta chains derived from one specimen sequenced in a study of blood T cells in healthy people across ages. For the second PCR, which ran for 7 to 11 cycles, a sample-barcoded 5' primer and a J-beta primer mix were used. One entry per CDR3 protein, called by TCRdb with MiXCR from the 5' RACE reads. The sample has 500,000 to 700,000 distinct CDR3 sequences, around 31% seen once. The specimen sequenced was blood. Receptor source: an elderly woman in good health.

This clonotype was counted ten times or more. The chain uses TRBV20-1 and TRBJ2-7, with D tentatively TRBD2 (6 bases). The CDR3 totals 15 residues. The ends were cut back, 1 base at V and 0 bases at J, with 13 bases in the middle. Germline assignment: CDR1 DFQATT and CDR2 SNEGSKA (reference sequence). The CDR3 loop reads CSARGVAESSYEQYF. CDR3 sequence (DNA): TGCAGTGCTAGAGGGGTAGCGGAGAGCTCCTACGAGCAGTACTTC.

This clonotype appeared many times. The chain employs TRBV6-5 and TRBJ2-7; 8 nucleotides line up with TRBD2. CDR3 size: 14 residues. The germline V gene has CDR1 MNHEY and CDR2 SVGAGI. The trim removed 7 bases at V and 0 bases at J, leaving 5 bases unmatched. Here the CDR3 DNA reads TGTGCCAGCAAAAAGCGGGAGCACTCCTACGAGCAGTACTTC. Translation: CASKKREHSYEQYF.

The rearrangement joins TRBV2 to TRBJ2-1; D is perhaps TRBD1 (5 bases). In germline, CDR1 is SNHLY, CDR2 FYNNEI. V shed 6 bases and J shed 1 base, with 10 bases lying between them. The CDR3 spans 14 residues. This CDR3 is CASRTESSYNEQFF. DNA for the CDR3: TGTGCCAGCAGGACAGAGAGTTCCTACAATGAGCAGTTCTTC.

The chain has TRBV7-8 and TRBJ2-7; D is uncertain. Trimming stripped 1 base from V and 2 bases from J, with 21 bases between. Germline values: CDR1 SGHVS, CDR2 FQNEAQ. This CDR3 has 18 amino acids. CDR3 nucleotide sequence: TGTGCCAGCAGCTTAGTTGGGTCTCACCTCGCCAGGCCCTACGAGCAGTACTTC. Protein product: CASSLVGSHLARPYEQYF.

This clonotype was seen at least ten times. The J gene is TRBJ2-1, the V gene TRBV6-5, with TRBD2 matching over 13 bases. Germline trimming cut 5 bases from V and 8 bases from J; bases unmatched to any gene: 9. Germline V gene sequence: CDR1 MNHEY, CDR2 SVGAGI. The CDR3 is 16 residues long. CDR3 region: CASSRGLAGAADEQFF. CDR3 DNA: TGTGCCAGCAGTCGTGGACTAGCGGGGGCCGCGGATGAGCAGTTCTTC.

Concerning this clonotype itself: A much larger clone lies a single base off, so this may be a read error. CDR3 bases: TGTGCCAGCAGCTGGGATGGACTCACAGATACGCAGTATTTT. This sequence encodes CASSWDGLTDTQYF. The V and J genes are TRBV5-4 and TRBJ2-3; tentative D call: TRBD2 (5 bases). Germline V gives CDR1 SGHNT, CDR2 YYREEE (reference sequence). This CDR3 region has 14 residues. Trimming took off 3 bases at V and 2 bases at J, with 10 bases between the two ends.

This clonotype was picked up a small number of times. The chain is built from TRBV6-5 and TRBJ1-2; no clear D. CDR3 length: 17 residues. V dropped 0 bases and J dropped 1 base, with 15 bases sitting between them. Germline V gives CDR1 MNHEY, CDR2 SVGAGI. The CDR3 DNA reads as TGTGCCAGCAGTTACTCGAGTTTGGCAGGCCTTAACTATGGCTACACCTTC. Translation: CASSYSSLAGLNYGYTF.

In this sample, this clonotype turned up many times. The J gene is TRBJ2-1, the V gene TRBV5-1; 9 bases align to TRBD1. The CDR3 consists of 15 residues. Per germline, CDR1 SGHRS and CDR2 YFSETQ. With 0 bases clipped from V and 6 bases from J, the junction kept 4 bases outside the gene matches. The CDR3 here is CASSLDGQGSNEQFF. DNA for the CDR3: TGCGCCAGCAGCTTGGACGGACAGGGGAGCAATGAGCAGTTCTTC.

In its sample, this clonotype was seen many times. This chain links TRBV9 with TRBJ2-1; D tentatively fits TRBD1 or TRBD2 (6 bases each). Germline V gene data show CDR1 as SGDLS and CDR2 as YYNGEE. Trimming took off 4 bases at V and 5 bases at J, with 19 bases between the two ends. The CDR3 sequence is 16 residues long. The CDR3 coding sequence is TGTGCCAGCAGCCCGTGGAGAGGGGGGACACACAATGAGCAGTTCTTC. Amino acid sequence: CASSPWRGGTHNEQFF.

This clonotype was seen at least ten times. The chain carries TRBV6-2 or TRBV6-3 and TRBJ2-1, with 14 bases aligning to TRBD2. Trimming removed 2 bases from V and 4 bases from J; junction bases left unmatched: 1. This CDR3 contains 16 residues. From germline, CDR1 is MNHEY and CDR2 SVGEGT. The CDR3 nucleotides read TGTGCCAGCAGTTACGGGACTAGCGGGGGATACAATGAGCAGTTCTTC. Its protein product is CASSYGTSGGYNEQFF.

The chain employs TRBV20-1 and TRBJ1-5; 7 bases fit TRBD1. CDR3 length: 16 amino acids. Germline CDR1 reads DFQATT; CDR2 reads SNEGSKA (reference sequence). V was pared by 5 bases and J by 1 base, with 11 bases of the junction left unmatched. The CDR3 spells CSALGQAGGSNQPQHF. In DNA, the CDR3 is TGCAGTGCTCTCGGACAGGCCGGCGGGAGCAATCAGCCCCAGCATTTT.

As concerns this clonotype: The CDR3 ends on some other residue instead of the conserved phenylalanine or tryptophan, so this is likely a read error. The chain couples TRBV6-2 or TRBV6-3 to TRBJ2-5, with TRBD2 matching 15 bases. The CDR3 is 15 residues long. V was clipped by 6 bases and J by 9 bases; unmatched bases: 8. Germline V gene data show CDR1 as MNHEY and CDR2 as SVGEGT. The CDR3 reads CASRQGLAGGKAQYL. Written as DNA, the CDR3 is TGTGCCAGCAGGCAGGGACTAGCGGGAGGCAAGGCCCAGTACTTG.

The J gene is TRBJ2-7, the V gene TRBV7-6, with D maybe TRBD1 (6 bases). This CDR3 spans 11 amino acids. V was shortened by 6 bases and J by 6 bases, with 9 bases between the two germline ends. CDR1 and CDR2 from the germline V gene are SGHVS and FNYEAQ. CDR3 loop: CASSQGSEQYF. CDR3 sequence (DNA): TGTGCCAGCAGTCAGGGGTCCGAGCAGTACTTC. The full variable domain, completed using reference TRBV7-6 and TRBJ2-7, is GAGVSQSPRYKVTKRGQDVALRCDPISGHVSLYWYRQALGQGPEFLTYFNYEAQQDKSGLPNDRFSAERPEGSISTLTIQRTEQRDSAMYRCASSQGSEQYFGPGTRLTVT.

This chain uses TRBV20-1 with TRBJ1-5; D not certain. Between the trimmed V and J ends, which lost 0 bases and 0 bases, there was a span of 9 bases. The CDR3 is made up of 15 amino acids. CDR1 and CDR2 (germline): DFQATT, SNEGSKA (reference sequence). The CDR3: CSARDPSYSNQPQHF. Written as DNA, the CDR3 is TGCAGTGCTAGAGATCCGTCCTATAGCAATCAGCCCCAGCATTTT.

This clonotype was observed at least ten times. The V call is TRBV29-1, the J call TRBJ2-1; the match to TRBD1 covers 10 bases. From germline, CDR1 is SQVTM and CDR2 ANQGSEA. The J segment lost 2 bases and the V segment lost 4 bases, leaving 2 bases of the junction unmatched. The CDR3 spans 14 residues. This CDR3 reads CSVADRGPYNEQFF. The DNA for the CDR3 is TGCAGCGTTGCCGACAGGGGGCCCTACAATGAGCAGTTCTTC.